This T cell receptor (beta chain) was found in a study of graft-versus-host responses after intestinal transplantation. Study background: All recipients were given anti-thymocyte globulin induction, and tacrolimus and steroids were then administered for three to four years. Study-wide results and limits: When patients had graft-donor T cell macrochimerism, their allografts held high graft-versus-host to host-versus-graft clonal ratios.

With 1 base removed from V and 3 bases from J, the gap between germline ends came to 22 bases. This CDR3 region has 19 residues. The germline V gene has CDR1 WSHSY and CDR2 SAAADI. Concerning this clone itself: Its target is unknown.

Clones were sequenced by immunoSEQ multiplex PCR, and TCRdb holds only the in-frame ones, with some missing. The table shows 95,000 to 130,000 clones, with 75% to 95% occurring only once. The sequenced sample was unstimulated CD4+ T cells sorted from spleen or lymph node cells, obtained before intestinal transplant. The chain links TRBV10-2 to TRBJ2-4; tentatively, D is TRBD2 (6 bases). The clonotype originates from a human donor who received an intestinal transplant. CDR3 bases: TGCGCCAGCAGTGAGTTTCCCGGGCCCGGCGGGGTTGACAAAAACATTCAGTACTTC. It yields the protein CASSEFPGPGGVDKNIQYF.